Included here is one TCR beta chain sequence, with context. These data belong to a study of cytomegalovirus exposure and HLA in healthy donors. The CDR3 sequence is 14 residues long. This PCR relied on a set of 60 Vbeta primers and 13 Jbeta primers. The table came from immunoSEQ multiplex PCR; TCRdb's copy has only in-frame clones and leaves some out. The table has 150,000 to 200,000 clones, around 78% seen once. The chain uses TRBV21-1 and TRBJ2-7; TRBD1 reflects the table's D call only, with no check against the DNA. TRBV21-1 is a pseudogene. The TCR was taken from a woman aged 25 to 45 in good health and CMV-seropositive. The sample comprised PBMCs. CDR3 sequence (DNA): TGTGCCAGCGGTGCCGGGACAGGGGGCGGCTTTCGGTACTTC. It specifies CASGAGTGGGFRYF.